This entry features one T cell receptor beta chain sequence. With 5 bases removed from V and 1 base from J, the gap between germline ends came to 6 bases. This CDR3 region has 12 residues. The germline gives CDR1 MDHEN, CDR2 SYDVKM. These data belong to a study of blood T cell repertoires in COVID-19. On the study more broadly: Acute and convalescent COVID-19 samples came from the United States, Italy and Spain. Sources were T cells, B-cell-depleted T cells, or PBMCs; the material itself was cDNA or gDNA.

Authors' methods: Amplification of reference gene primers was used by the study to estimate nucleated cell counts. The data were produced by immunoSEQ multiplex PCR, yet TCRdb's version contains in-frame clones alone and is incomplete. The DNA was the basis for D and trimming; V, J and clone size are from that table. The sample holds 150,000 to 200,000 clones; more than 80% are singletons and the top ten take roughly 0.56%. The V gene is TRBV28, the J gene TRBJ2-7; the D is unclear. Material for sequencing was peripheral blood. The sequence derives from a man aged 45-65 years with acute or convalescent COVID-19. The CDR3 region is CASSLKSYEQYF. The CDR3 coding sequence is TGTGCCAGCAGTCTAAAGTCCTACGAGCAGTACTTC.